These T cell receptor beta chains were read from a single sample in a study of cytomegalovirus exposure and HLA in healthy donors. Clones were read by immunoSEQ multiplex PCR, and TCRdb kept only the in-frame ones, dropping some. There are about 160,000 clones in the sample; around 76% occur only once, and about 1.6% lies in the top ten. The sequencing input was PBMCs. The receptors derive from a girl between 10 and 17 years old in good health and CMV-seropositive. Both conserved end residues are part of each CDR3. D genes are given only for firm matches. Where a row states a size, it is once, few, many or the class of an expanded clone; other rows omit it.

V	size	length	J	D	CDR3	DNA
TRBV9	few	14	TRBJ2-7	TRBD2	CASSVSSGSYEQYF	TGTGCCAGCAGCGTGTCGAGCGGGAGTTACGAGCAGTACTTC
TRBV7-8	once	16	TRBJ1-4	TRBD1	CASSPGQGGPNEKLFF	TGTGCCAGCAGCCCAGGACAGGGTGGTCCTAATGAAAAACTGTTTTTT
TRBV21-1	.	17	TRBJ1-5	.	CARGTRVGTDHNQPQHF	TGTGCCAGAGGGACAAGGGTAGGGACAGACCATAATCAGCCCCAGCATTTT
TRBV6-4	.	14	TRBJ1-1	TRBD1	CASRSHRGHTEAFF	TGTGCCAGCAGAAGTCACAGGGGGCACACTGAAGCTTTCTTT
TRBV30	few	13	TRBJ2-7	.	CAWIPVHSYEQYF	TGTGCCTGGATCCCGGTTCACTCCTACGAGCAGTACTTC
TRBV12-5	.	16	TRBJ1-2	.	CASGSRGYRAYYGYTF	TGTGCTAGTGGTTCGAGGGGGTATAGGGCCTACTATGGCTACACCTTC
TRBV7-8	.	16	TRBJ2-5	TRBD2	CASSLVPSGGFTTQYF	TGTGCCAGCAGCTTAGTTCCTAGCGGGGGGTTCACGACCCAGTACTTC
TRBV6-5	.	16	TRBJ2-1	TRBD1	CASSYGDRGVINEQFF	TGTGCCAGCAGTTACGGGGACAGGGGTGTGATCAATGAGCAGTTCTTC
TRBV10-3	few	16	TRBJ2-2	.	CAISESQRTNTGELFF	TGTGCCATCAGTGAGTCGCAGCGGACCAACACCGGGGAGCTGTTTTTT
TRBV18	.	15	TRBJ2-3	TRBD2	CASSLTGLAYDTQYF	TGTGCCAGCTCACTAACGGGACTAGCATATGATACGCAGTATTTT
TRBV4-1	.	17	TRBJ2-5	.	CASSQDPSGSRGETQYF	TGCGCCAGCAGCCAAGATCCCTCGGGCTCCCGAGGGGAGACCCAGTACTTC
TRBV10-3	.	16	TRBJ2-7	TRBD1	CAIRKKQDRDRYEQYF	TGTGCCATCAGAAAAAAACAGGACAGGGATCGCTACGAGCAGTACTTC
TRBV19	.	17	TRBJ1-1	TRBD1	CASNQGGIGTGNTEAFF	TGTGCCAGTAACCAAGGTGGCATCGGGACAGGGAACACTGAAGCTTTCTTT
TRBV7-6	few	14	TRBJ1-1	.	CASSLGGPNTEAFF	TGTGCCAGCAGCTTAGGGGGGCCGAACACTGAAGCTTTCTTT
TRBV4-1	.	16	TRBJ2-1	TRBD2	CASRPVAGGLYNGQFF	TGCGCCAGCAGACCTGTGGCGGGAGGCCTCTACAATGGGCAGTTCTTC
TRBV27	few	14	TRBJ1-5	.	CASSFGQGNQPQHF	TGTGCCAGCAGTTTCGGGCAGGGGAATCAGCCCCAGCATTTT